The 11 T cell receptor beta chains below were found in one sample sequenced in a study of blood T cell repertoires in COVID-19. The assay was immunoSEQ multiplex PCR, and TCRdb's table has in-frame clones only and misses some. The table lists about 170,000 clones, 80% to 90% of them singletons, with 13% to 15% in the top ten. Sequences were obtained from peripheral blood. These receptor sequences come from a woman in her seventies with COVID-19, enrolled during active disease.

J is TRBJ1-2 and V is TRBV19; no clear D. In germline, CDR1 is LNHDA, CDR2 SQIVND (reference sequence). This CDR3 has 15 residues. Between the trimmed V and J ends, which lost 3 bases and 0 bases, there was a span of 11 bases. CDR3 protein: CASSMLGVSNYGYTF. The CDR3 region has the DNA TGTGCCAGTAGTATGCTCGGGGTCTCTAACTATGGCTACACCTTC.

The chain employs TRBV11-2 and TRBJ2-5; no definite D call. Germline CDR1 and CDR2: SGHAT and FQNNGV. CDR3 length: 15 amino acids. Trimming took off 3 bases at V and 0 bases at J, with 11 bases between the two ends. The chain's CDR3 is CASSFGTEYQETQYF. The CDR3, as DNA: TGTGCCAGCAGCTTCGGTACAGAGTACCAAGAGACCCAGTACTTC. Full variable domain (remainder filled in from reference TRBV11-2 and TRBJ2-5): EAGVAQSPRYKIIEKRQSVAFWCNPISGHATLYWYQQILGQGPKLLIQFQNNGVVDDSQLPKDRFSAERLKGVDSTLKIQPAKLEDSAVYLCASSFGTEYQETQYFGPGTRLLVL.

The CDR3 here is CATSSLEGRTEAFF. In DNA form, the CDR3 reads TGTGCCACCAGTTCCTTGGAGGGGAGGACTGAAGCTTTCTTT. The chain joins TRBV24-1 to TRBJ1-1, with D possibly TRBD1 on 5 matching bases. This CDR3 contains 14 residues. V was clipped by 6 bases and J by 5 bases, with 15 bases between them. Germline V gene sequence: CDR1 KGHDR, CDR2 SFDVKD.

V is TRBV6-5 and J is TRBJ1-6; D not certain. The CDR3 spans 15 residues. V was clipped by 5 bases and J by 4 bases, with 12 bases between them. Germline CDR1 MNHEY, CDR2 SVGAGI. The CDR3 bases are TGTGCCAGCAGTCCCTCCCGGGAGTATAATTCACCCCTCCACTTT. Amino acids: CASSPSREYNSPLHF.

This clone was seen a single time. The gene calls are TRBV19 and TRBJ2-1, with a tentative D call TRBD2 (5 bases). The CDR3 runs to 15 residues. CDR1 is LNHDA and CDR2 is SQIVND in the germline V gene (reference sequence). V was cut by 1 base and J by 3 bases, with 10 bases left in between. CDR3 nucleotide sequence: TGTGCCAGTAGTATAGTTGGCGGGCTCTACAATGAGCAGTTCTTC. This encodes CASSIVGGLYNEQFF.

The gene calls are TRBV16 and TRBJ1-1; D may be TRBD1 (6 bases). This CDR3 is built from 14 residues. Trimming removed 2 bases from V and 3 bases from J, with 10 bases in between. Looked up from germline, CDR1 is KGHSY and CDR2 is FQNENV. The CDR3 coding sequence is TGTGCCAGCAGCCAAAGGGGGGGGGACACTGAAGCTTTCTTT. Its protein product is CASSQRGGDTEAFF. Variable domain in full (rest from reference TRBV16 and TRBJ1-1): GEEVAQTPKHLVRGEGQKAKLYCAPIKGHSYVFWYQQVLKNEFKFLISFQNENVFDETGMPKERFSAKCLPNSPCSLEIQATKLEDSAVYFCASSQRGGDTEAFFGQGTRLTVV.

The sample holds a few counts of this clone. This rearrangement joins TRBV4-1 to TRBJ1-5, with D unclear. The V end was cut by 4 bases, the J end by 3 bases, with 7 bases between. This CDR3 is built from 13 residues. CDR1 is MGHRA, CDR2 YSYEKL, per germline. This CDR3 reads CASSREINQPQHF. The CDR3 DNA reads TGCGCCAGCAGCCGTGAGATCAATCAGCCCCAGCATTTT.

This clone came up a few times. The chain combines TRBV2 with TRBJ2-3; D is perhaps TRBD1 (5 bases). This CDR3 contains 14 residues. Germline V gene lookup returns CDR1 SNHLY and CDR2 FYNNEI. V shed 4 bases and J shed 4 bases, with 12 bases lying between them. The CDR3 DNA sequence: TGTGCCAGCAGTGTGGGGCAGGGTCCAGATACGCAGTATTTT. It codes for CASSVGQGPDTQYF. Variable domain in full (rest from reference TRBV2 and TRBJ2-3): EPEVTQTPSHQVTQMGQEVILRCVPISNHLYFYWYRQILGQKVEFLVSFYNNEISEKSEIFDDQFSVERPDGSNFTLKIRSTKLEDSAMYFCASSVGQGPDTQYFGPGTRLTVL.

The J gene is TRBJ1-6, the V gene TRBV6-2 or TRBV6-3; maybe TRBD1 (6 bases). CDR3 length equals 15 residues. Deletions cut 4 bases from V and 7 bases from J, with 14 bases between. Germline V gene data show CDR1 as MNHEY and CDR2 as SVGEGT. DNA for the CDR3: TGTGCCAGCAGTTTTACGGACAGCCTCAATTCACCCCTCCACTTT. Amino acids: CASSFTDSLNSPLHF.

The genes are TRBV30 and TRBJ1-6, with TRBD1 matching over 7 bases. V was clipped by 1 base and J by 12 bases; unmatched bases: 9. This CDR3 is 14 amino acids long. Germline loops: CDR1 GTSNPN, CDR2 SVGIG (reference sequence). As DNA, the CDR3 is TGTGCCTGGAGTGACAACACAGGGGCGGAACCCCTCCACTTT. Its protein is CAWSDNTGAEPLHF.

Only one count was recorded for this clone. The rearrangement joins TRBV28 to TRBJ2-5; 7 nucleotides line up with TRBD2. From germline, CDR1 is MDHEN and CDR2 SYDVKM. The CDR3 is 15 amino acids. The V segment lost 6 bases and the J segment 5 bases; nucleotides outside the gene matches: 12. CDR3 in amino acids: CASRSRRGVGETQYF. The DNA of the CDR3 is TGTGCCAGCAGGAGCCGCCGGGGGGTAGGCGAGACCCAGTACTTC.